The 14 T cell receptor beta chains given below trace back to one sample, sequenced in a study of CD8+ T cells in alopecia areata. Treatment meaning: oral pan-JAK inhibitor, 5-10 mg twice daily. Extraction of RNA preceded its reverse transcription into cDNA, which served as the sequencing template. Clones were sequenced by immunoSEQ multiplex PCR, and TCRdb holds only the in-frame ones, with some missing. The sample contains about 170,000 clones, about 61% of which appear only once. Material: CD4+ T cells sorted from blood, obtained at approximately week 60, from a patient treated with tofacitinib. These receptors came from a human donor with alopecia areata.

This clone was seen a handful of times. The genes are TRBV7-2 and TRBJ1-2; D not certain. The length of the CDR3 is 13 residues. CDR1 SGHTA and CDR2 FQGNSA come from the germline V gene. Trimming took off 6 bases at V and 4 bases at J, with 12 bases between the two ends. The CDR3: CASRAAASYGYTF. As DNA, the CDR3 is TGTGCCAGCAGAGCTGCTGCCAGCTATGGCTACACCTTC.

In DNA, the CDR3 is TGTGCCAGCAGTTTGGGGGGGCGCCGAACTGAAGCTTTCTTT. Translating gives CASSLGGRRTEAFF. V gene TRBV6-5 combines with J gene TRBJ1-1; D is possibly TRBD1 (6 bases). Trimming took 4 bases from V and 5 from J, leaving 14 bases between them. Germline V gene data show CDR1 as MNHEY and CDR2 as SVGAGI. The CDR3 has 14 residues.

The chain carries TRBV15 and TRBJ1-2, with D perhaps matching TRBD1 (6 bases). The CDR3 consists of 15 residues. CDR1 LNHNV and CDR2 YYDKDF come from the germline V gene (reference sequence). The V gene lost 2 bases and the J gene lost 4 bases, with 14 bases spanning the gap. Here the CDR3 reads CATSRQGTESYGYTF. The CDR3 region has the DNA TGTGCCACCAGCAGACAGGGGACGGAAAGCTATGGCTACACCTTC.

The rearrangement uses TRBV20-1 and TRBJ1-2; possible D gene TRBD1, 5 bases. Trimming removed 1 base from V and 7 bases from J, with 7 bases in between. The CDR3 is 11 amino acids. Germline V gene lookup returns CDR1 DFQATT and CDR2 SNEGSKA (reference sequence). CDR3 protein: CSARGRAGYTF. In DNA form, the CDR3 reads TGCAGTGCTAGAGGCAGGGCTGGCTACACCTTC.

This sequence joins TRBV28 and TRBJ1-2; perhaps TRBD1 as D (6 bases). The germline V gene encodes CDR1 MDHEN and CDR2 SYDVKM. This CDR3 has 12 residues. Trimming left V 5 bases short and J 10 bases short, with 14 bases between. CDR3 nucleotide sequence: TGTGCCAGCAGTGAGCGGACAGCGTCCTACACCTTC. Protein sequence: CASSERTASYTF.

The chain joins TRBV28 to TRBJ2-5; D may be TRBD2 (5 bases). CDR1 MDHEN and CDR2 SYDVKM come from the germline V gene. Trimming stripped 5 bases from V and 5 bases from J, with 12 bases between. The CDR3 is 13 amino acids. The chain's CDR3 is CASSRASQETQYF. Written as DNA, the CDR3 is TGTGCCAGCAGTAGGGCTAGCCAGGAGACCCAGTACTTC.

The chain employs TRBV5-4 and TRBJ2-5; 7 bases agree with TRBD2. CDR1 is SGHNT and CDR2 is YYREEE in the germline V gene (reference sequence). The CDR3 contains 16 residues. With 0 bases clipped from V and 5 bases from J, the junction kept 10 bases outside the gene matches. CDR3: CASSLVGIGAGETQYF. As DNA, the CDR3 is TGTGCCAGCAGCTTGGTCGGAATAGGAGCGGGGGAGACCCAGTACTTC.

This clone was seen a few times. V gene TRBV6-1 combines with J gene TRBJ2-5; 11 nucleotides align to TRBD1. Trimming removed 5 bases from V and 1 base from J; junction bases left unmatched: 3. Germline CDR1 is MNHNS and CDR2 is SASEGT. This CDR3 comprises 15 residues. The chain's CDR3 is CASSLDRGRQETQYF. The CDR3 coding sequence is TGTGCCAGCAGTCTGGACAGGGGGCGCCAAGAGACCCAGTACTTC.

The rearrangement uses TRBV2 and TRBJ2-4; D may be TRBD2 (6 bases). V was pared by 8 bases and J by 12 bases, with 14 bases between. The germline CDR1 and CDR2 sequences are SNHLY and FYNNEI. CDR3 length: 11 residues. Here the CDR3 DNA reads TGTGCCAGCGGGGAGGAGGGCCGTCAGTACTTC. Translation: CASGEEGRQYF.

The chain joins TRBV15 to TRBJ1-1, with a weak D call TRBD1 (5 bases). Trimming took off 2 bases at V and 1 base at J, with 17 bases between the two ends. This CDR3 has 17 residues. Germline CDR1 LNHNV, CDR2 YYDKDF (reference sequence). The CDR3 DNA is TGTGCCACCAGCAGACCTGGGAGGGGTCGCGCGAACACTGAAGCTTTCTTT. Protein product: CATSRPGRGRANTEAFF.

The chain carries TRBV2 and TRBJ1-1; no definite D call. V lost 1 base and J lost 0, with 9 bases in between. CDR3 length: 15 residues. Germline assignment: CDR1 SNHLY and CDR2 FYNNEI. CDR3 in amino acids: CASSEGGRVNTEAFF. DNA for the CDR3: TGTGCCAGCAGTGAAGGAGGAAGGGTGAACACTGAAGCTTTCTTT. The variable domain in full, with the rest retrieved from reference TRBV2 and TRBJ1-1, is EPEVTQTPSHQVTQMGQEVILRCVPISNHLYFYWYRQILGQKVEFLVSFYNNEISEKSEIFDDQFSVERPDGSNFTLKIRSTKLEDSAMYFCASSEGGRVNTEAFFGQGTRLTVV.

This clone was seen more than once but under ten times. The chain links TRBV7-9 to TRBJ2-3; D unclear. CDR1 and CDR2 from the germline V gene are SEHNR and FQNEAQ (reference sequence). This CDR3 region has 13 residues. V lost 1 base and J 4 bases, leaving 6 bases between the germline ends. CDR3 nucleotide sequence: TGTGCCAGCAGCTTAGGCCAAGCAGATACGCAGTATTTT. This encodes CASSLGQADTQYF.

The chain combines TRBV7-9 with TRBJ2-5; 10 nucleotides match TRBD2. From germline, CDR1 is SEHNR and CDR2 FQNEAQ (reference sequence). The CDR3 spans 16 residues. Losses at the gene ends were 5 bases for V and 1 base for J; bases not matched to a gene: 7. The CDR3 DNA sequence: TGTGCCAGCAGCCCTGGACTAGCGGCGGCCCAAGAGACCCAGTACTTC. Residues: CASSPGLAAAQETQYF.

This chain connects TRBV29-1 to TRBJ2-7; perhaps TRBD1 as D (6 bases). The germline V gene encodes CDR1 SQVTM and CDR2 ANQGSEA. The CDR3 has 11 amino acids. The CDR3 protein is CATGIFDEQYF. The DNA for the CDR3 is TGCGCTACAGGGATCTTCGACGAGCAGTACTTC.